This T cell receptor beta chain was captured in a study of blood T cell repertoires in COVID-19 (TCRdb year 2020). Broadly, across the study: The collaborator samples originated in the United States, Italy and Spain and spanned the acute and convalescent phases of COVID-19. The prospective study material was composed of cDNA or gDNA derived from T cells, B-cell-depleted T cells, or PBMCs. Subjects who had been exposed to COVID-19, were actively infected with it, or had recovered from it provided the deeply sampled blood TCRbeta repertoires that made up the dataset. The repertoires were released in a freely available public database meant as a resource for research on the immune response to SARS-CoV-2. The samples were drawn from two sources: the first 160 participants of the ongoing ImmuneRACE study, and fewer than 1,500 subjects contributed by 6 global collaborators. Nearly every sample came with metadata listing a de-identified subject ID, COVID-19 status, age in years and sex. Where available, HLA class I and class II types were obtained from metadata supplied by the sample provider rather than from assay-based typing. Overall study outcomes, separate from this receptor: How much clinical and demographic metadata was included differed by source and by participant, and the metadata was provided uncurated.

TCRbeta CDR3 regions were amplified from genomic DNA by means of the immunoSEQ Assay, a bias-controlled multiplex PCR. As for the authors' bioinformatics: The number of nucleated cells in each sample was estimated from the amplification of reference gene primers within the assay. Sequence reads were collapsed and filtered to measure the absolute abundance of every unique TCRbeta CDR3 rearrangement. For each sample, productive Simpson clonality was calculated by taking the square root of Simpson's diversity index across productive rearrangements. What TCRdb holds here is the immuneACCESS table cut down to in-frame rearrangements. Part of the clones is not present; checked against another copy, under half of the missing clones reflect an unresolved V gene, and the others are unexplained. V, J and clone size are taken as reported in that table, and D and trimming were inferred from the DNA itself. A total of under 70,000 clones appear in this sample, around 87% of them only once. Roughly a tenth of the sample is taken by the ten largest.

The collaborating institutions used their own protocols to collect whole blood in K2EDTA tubes. For TCRbeta analysis, collaborators shipped samples as frozen whole blood, isolated PBMCs, or DNA extracted from either of those sample types. Comment on this clone: The specificity of this receptor is unknown. Base qualities are not recorded, but no much larger clone differs from it by a single base.

This clonotype was obtained from a woman aged 18-29 years with acute or convalescent COVID-19. Sequences were obtained from peripheral blood.

The DNA is TGTGCCACCAGTGACCTCGACAGGGATGGTGGCTACACCTTC. It codes for CATSDLDRDGGYTF. The sequence is built from TRBV24-1 and TRBJ1-2; 7 bases in the junction line up with TRBD1. The CDR3 runs 14 residues from the cysteine to the phenylalanine. Of all the DNA, just the CDR3 is kept, 42 bases in frame from base 1. Here V drops 4 bases and J drops 7 bases, and the junction holds 8 bases not matched to any gene. CDR1 is given as KGHDR and CDR2 as SFDVKD, both from the germline V gene.